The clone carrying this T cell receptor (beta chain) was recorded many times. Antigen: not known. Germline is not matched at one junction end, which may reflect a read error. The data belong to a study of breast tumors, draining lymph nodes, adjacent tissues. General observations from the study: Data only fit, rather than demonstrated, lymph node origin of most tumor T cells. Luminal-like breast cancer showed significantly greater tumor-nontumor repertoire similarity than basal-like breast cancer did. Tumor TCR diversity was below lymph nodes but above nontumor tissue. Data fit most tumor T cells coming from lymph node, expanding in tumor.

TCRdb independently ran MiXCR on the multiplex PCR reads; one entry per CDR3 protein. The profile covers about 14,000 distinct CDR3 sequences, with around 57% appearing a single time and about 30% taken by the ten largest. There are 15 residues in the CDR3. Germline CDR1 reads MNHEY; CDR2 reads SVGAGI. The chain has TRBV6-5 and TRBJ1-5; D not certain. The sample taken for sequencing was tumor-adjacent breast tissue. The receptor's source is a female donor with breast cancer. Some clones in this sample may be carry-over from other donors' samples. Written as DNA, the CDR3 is TGTGCCAGCAGTCACTCGATTTGGGGCAATCAGCCCCAGCATTTT. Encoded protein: CASSHSIWGNQPQHF.